This T cell receptor beta chain was identified during a study of cytomegalovirus exposure and HLA in healthy donors. With 60 Vbeta and 13 Jbeta primers, the PCR was carried out. The table came from immunoSEQ multiplex PCR; TCRdb's copy has only in-frame clones and leaves some out. The repertoire holds 170,000 or so clones, with 75% to 85% as singletons. Study observations and caveats: Earlier analysis yielded a pattern in which most TCR beta V segments were productive about 90% or about 30% of the time. Researchers reported in a later analysis that common viral pathogens appeared linked to several top clusters. TRBV6-2, TRBV6-3 and some other V segments were excluded as indistinguishable.

CDR1 and CDR2 (germline): MGHDK, SYGVNS. V was pared by 6 bases and J by 2 bases, with 8 bases between. This CDR3 contains 12 residues. On this clone: The antigen is not known.

Sequencing was performed on PBMCs. The chain couples TRBV25-1 to TRBJ2-7, with D perhaps matching TRBD1 (5 bases). This TCR was sampled from a woman aged 45-65 years in good health and CMV-seropositive. The CDR3 sequence: CASSRVTYEQYF. CDR3 nucleotide sequence: TGTGCCAGCAGCAGGGTTACCTACGAGCAGTACTTC.